This T cell receptor (beta chain) was sequenced in a study of vaccination effects on CD4 cells after COVID-19. Study-wide points: Marked contraction was observed in infection-induced and vaccine-induced clones late after vaccination. Small numbers of convalescent patients limited the study. It also lacked early post-infection timepoints.

This clone occurred a few times. Its antigen is not identified. Clones were read by immunoSEQ multiplex PCR, and TCRdb kept only the in-frame ones, dropping some. Of 35,000 to 40,000 clones listed, over 65% are singletons. Sequencing followed a ViraFEST assay step that expanded antigen-specific CD4+ T cells with viral peptide pools. The culture ran for 10 days before CD4+ T cells were isolated. No vaccinee had earlier SARS-CoV-2 infection, and nucleocapsid antibodies were negative. Every well got around 2 million PBMC, which were grown with 8.5 to 10 IU/ml IL-2 and about 10 ug/ml peptides. Source: CD4+ T cells from PBMCs cultured with HCoV-OC43 spike peptides, taken before COVID-19 vaccination. As to subset: HCoV-OC43 spike overlapping peptide pool stimulation. The source is a human donor who received a COVID-19 vaccine.

The CDR3 nucleotides are TGCGCCAGCAGCTTCTCCGGGAGAAGGAGTGATGAGCAGTTCTTC. Translation gives CASSFSGRRSDEQFF. The V call is TRBV5-1, the J call TRBJ2-1, with a tentative D call TRBD2 (6 bases). Germline CDR1 and CDR2: SGHRS and YFSETQ. This CDR3 has 15 residues. Trimming took off 2 bases at V and 8 bases at J, with 17 bases between the two ends. Filled out from reference TRBV5-1 and TRBJ2-1, the complete variable domain reads KAGVTQTPRYLIKTRGQQVTLSCSPISGHRSVSWYQQTPGQGLQFLFEYFSETQRNKGNFPGRFSGRQFSNSRSEMNVSTLELGDSALYLCASSFSGRRSDEQFFGPGTRLTVL.